This entry features one T cell receptor beta chain sequence. The assay was immunoSEQ multiplex PCR, and TCRdb's table has in-frame clones only and misses some. Among 120,000 or so clones listed, around 87% were seen once. The data belong to a study of T cell responses to AZD1222 COVID-19 vaccine. The input for sequencing was peripheral blood, taken on day 0 of AZD1222 vaccination. This TCR came from an adult in good health.

The CDR3, as DNA: TGTGCCAGCAGTCCGGGACAGGGACAGTTTCAGTACTTC. It encodes CASSPGQGQFQYF. The chain joins TRBV28 to TRBJ2-7, with 9 bases lining up with TRBD1. Germline V gene lookup returns CDR1 MDHEN and CDR2 SYDVKM. This CDR3 region has 13 residues. V was clipped by 5 bases and J by 10 bases; unmatched bases: 9.